This T cell receptor (beta chain) was identified in a study of T cells in Graves' hyperthyroidism and ophthalmopathy. The CDR3 regions of TCR beta were amplified from RNA transcripts. The HTBI primer set served for first-round RT-PCR of the TCR CDR3. TCRdb reanalysed the multiplex PCR reads using MiXCR and keeps one entry per CDR3 protein. The repertoire holds about 640,000 distinct CDR3 sequences, with about a fifth as singletons. The germline gives CDR1 SGDLS, CDR2 YYNGEE. V was shortened by 4 bases and J by 6 bases, with 14 bases between the two germline ends. The CDR3 runs 14 residues. The source material was blood. The clonotype was recovered from a man younger than 40 with Graves' ophthalmopathy. The chain combines TRBV9 with TRBJ2-1, with D possibly TRBD2 on 6 matching bases. The chain's CDR3 is CASSLRLDSNEQFF. The CDR3, as DNA: TGTGCCAGCAGCCTTCGACTAGATAGCAATGAGCAGTTCTTC.